The present TCR beta chain was sequenced within a study of shared clonotypes between healthy human individuals. The germline gives CDR1 SGHRS, CDR2 YFSETQ. The ends were cut back, 5 bases at V and 0 bases at J, with 18 bases in the middle. This CDR3 has 17 residues. Negatively enriched CD4+ T cells were divided by CD45RA into naive and memory. Sequenced by immunoSEQ multiplex PCR; TCRdb stores in-frame clones only, minus some. The repertoire consists of approximately 1,000,000 clones, with about 80% occurring once and the leading ten covering 0.89%. The TCR originated in a man aged 18 to 35 in good health. Some clones in this sample may be carry-over from other donors' samples. Specimen: memory CD4+ T cells from PBMCs. The subset denotes: CD45RA-negative fraction. The rearrangement links TRBV5-1 to TRBJ2-1; D remains unclear. The CDR3 spells CASRNGIGPISYNEQFF. The DNA of the CDR3 is TGCGCCAGCAGGAATGGAATTGGCCCCATCTCCTACAATGAGCAGTTCTTC.